The next 29 T cell receptor beta chains were all read from a single sample in a study of identical twins. TCRdb passed the 5' RACE reads through MiXCR, listing each CDR3 protein once. Of a few hundred thousand distinct CDR3 sequences listed, roughly 8.6% are singletons. These data were also filed under a second study, of yellow fever vaccine responses in identical twins.

Sequenced input: memory (CD45RO+) T cells sorted from blood. These receptors originate from a woman aged 18-30 years in good health.

The chain carries TRBV29-1 and TRBJ2-3, with unresolved D. The CDR3 is 13 residues long. CDR1 is SQVTM, CDR2 ANQGSEA, per germline. Between the trimmed V and J ends, which lost 3 bases and 1 base, there was a span of 8 bases. CDR3: CSVDVGRTDTQYF. Written as DNA, the CDR3 is TGCAGCGTTGATGTAGGGCGCACAGATACGCAGTATTTT.

This clonotype was counted only a few times. The rearrangement joins TRBV7-8 to TRBJ2-1; 9 bases fit TRBD2. The CDR3 loop spans 15 amino acids. V dropped 5 bases and J dropped 4; count of bases not matched to a gene: 6. CDR1 is SGHVS, CDR2 FQNEAQ, per germline. CDR3 DNA sequence: TGTGCCAGCAGCCGGAGCGGGGGGCAGTACAATGAGCAGTTCTTC. Amino acid sequence: CASSRSGGQYNEQFF.

This clonotype was picked up a small number of times. The chain employs TRBV6-5 and TRBJ1-1, with D possibly TRBD1 on 5 matching bases. V lost 4 bases, J lost 1 base, and 7 bases lay in between. The germline CDR1 and CDR2 sequences are MNHEY and SVGAGI. The length of the CDR3 is 13 residues. DNA for the CDR3: TGTGCCAGCAGTTGGGACTCGAACACTGAAGCTTTCTTT. The encoded protein is CASSWDSNTEAFF.

This clonotype was detected a few times. The chain employs TRBV10-1 and TRBJ1-1, with a possible D match to TRBD1 (6 bases). V was shortened by 6 bases and J by 5 bases, with 13 bases between the two germline ends. This CDR3 region has 13 residues. Germline V gene data show CDR1 as WNHNN and CDR2 as SYGVQD (reference sequence). Written as DNA, the CDR3 is TGCGCCAGCAGCAGGGGAATAAGAACTGAAGCTTTCTTT. Protein sequence: CASSRGIRTEAFF.

This clonotype occurred a few times. The rearrangement links TRBV11-3 to TRBJ2-1; 7 bases align to TRBD2. CDR3 length: 17 residues. V was pared by 1 base and J by 0 bases, with 6 bases of the junction left unmatched. Germline CDR1 SGHNT, CDR2 YENEEA. In nucleotides, the CDR3 is TGTGCCAGCAGCTTAGCCCGACTAGCCGCCTCCTACAATGAGCAGTTCTTC. It encodes CASSLARLAASYNEQFF.

This clonotype was recorded many times. The chain employs TRBV24-1 and TRBJ2-1; TRBD1 might be the D (5 bases). Per germline, CDR1 KGHDR and CDR2 SFDVKD. Trimming removed 5 bases from V and 1 base from J, with 11 bases in between. The CDR3 contains 15 residues. CDR3 in amino acids: CATSAQDQSYNEQFF. CDR3 sequence (DNA): TGTGCCACCAGTGCACAGGACCAATCCTACAATGAGCAGTTCTTC.

This clonotype was recorded at least ten times. The chain is built from TRBV20-1 and TRBJ1-4, with D perhaps matching TRBD1 (6 bases). Germline CDR1 is DFQATT and CDR2 is SNEGSKA (reference sequence). The CDR3 runs 13 residues. Deletions cut 4 bases from V and 8 bases from J, with 14 bases between. CDR3 nucleotides: TGCAGTGCTACTACAGGGTCAGGGGAAAAACTGTTTTTT. This encodes CSATTGSGEKLFF.

This clonotype was detected only a few times. This chain links TRBV6-1 with TRBJ2-1; 13 bases fit TRBD2. Per the germline V gene, CDR1 is MNHNS and CDR2 is SASEGT. With V trimmed by 6 bases and J by 7 bases, 9 bases remained unmatched. The length of the CDR3 is 16 residues. CDR3 in amino acids: CASSRRRTSGSNEQFF. The CDR3 DNA sequence: TGTGCCAGCAGCCGCCGCAGGACTAGCGGGAGTAATGAGCAGTTCTTC.

The chain recombines TRBV5-1 with TRBJ2-2; D gene ambiguous. This CDR3 has 14 amino acids. CDR1 and CDR2 (germline): SGHRS, YFSETQ. V lost 0 bases and J 11 bases, leaving 14 bases between the germline ends. The CDR3 spells CASSLGSRPPELFF. CDR3 coding DNA: TGCGCCAGCAGCTTGGGATCTCGACCCCCTGAGCTGTTTTTT.

V gene TRBV28 combines with J gene TRBJ2-3, with TRBD1 matching 10 bases. From germline, CDR1 is MDHEN and CDR2 SYDVKM. The V segment lost 6 bases and the J segment 4 bases; nucleotides outside the gene matches: 13. The CDR3 covers 17 residues. CDR3 DNA sequence: TGTGCCAGCAGCCCCACCTCCGGGACAGGGGCTGCAGATACGCAGTATTTT. Its translation is CASSPTSGTGAADTQYF.

This clonotype was seen more than once but under ten times. The CDR3 DNA follows: TGCAGCGCCGATGGGACTAGCGGTTCCCTAGGCTATGAGCAGTTCTTC. This gives the protein CSADGTSGSLGYEQFF. The J gene is TRBJ2-1, the V gene TRBV29-1; 11 nucleotides agree with TRBD2. CDR1 and CDR2 from the germline V gene are SQVTM and ANQGSEA. There are 16 residues in the CDR3. The V and J ends lost 7 bases and 8 bases, in that order; junction bases with no gene match: 16.

The chain joins TRBV3-1 to TRBJ2-2; D is uncertain. The CDR3 is made up of 16 amino acids. Germline CDR1 LGHDT, CDR2 YNNKEL (reference sequence). Trimming took 2 bases from V and 2 from J, leaving 12 bases between them. CDR3 nucleotides: TGTGCCAGCAGCCAATGGGGAAGGGTAAACACCGGGGAGCTGTTTTTT. This sequence encodes CASSQWGRVNTGELFF.

This sequence joins TRBV7-6 and TRBJ2-1; 9 bases are shared with TRBD2. Germline trimming cut 7 bases from V and 5 bases from J; bases unmatched to any gene: 15. The CDR3 contains 17 residues. Germline V CDR1 and CDR2: SGHVS, FNYEAQ. For the CDR3, the DNA is TGTGCCAGCAATATAGTGGGGCGGGGGGGCCGCGACAATGAGCAGTTCTTC. Protein product: CASNIVGRGGRDNEQFF.

This clonotype was observed a few times. The chain recombines TRBV6-1 with TRBJ1-5; D gene uncertain. The V end lost 8 bases, the J end lost 3 bases, and 20 bases lay between the germline ends. The CDR3 is 16 residues long. Germline CDR1 is MNHNS and CDR2 is SASEGT. CDR3 residues: CASALSAVLSNQPQHF. The CDR3 nucleotides read TGTGCCAGCGCTCTCTCGGCAGTCTTGTCCAATCAGCCCCAGCATTTT.

This clonotype was counted at least ten times. The V gene is TRBV7-2, the J gene TRBJ2-2; D uncertain. This CDR3 is built from 13 residues. Germline V gives CDR1 SGHTA, CDR2 FQGNSA. The V and J ends lost 2 bases and 9 bases respectively, with 10 bases between them. The CDR3, as DNA: TGTGCCAGCAGCTTAAGGGCGGACCGGGAGCTGTTTTTT. Translating it yields CASSLRADRELFF.

This clonotype was seen repeatedly, ten times or more. The chain links TRBV6-5 to TRBJ2-1; D remains unclear. Trimming pared 2 bases from V and 0 bases from J, leaving 8 bases between. Germline V CDR1 and CDR2: MNHEY, SVGAGI. This CDR3 region has 15 residues. The DNA for the CDR3 is TGTGCCAGCAGTTACGATCGGAGCTCCTACAATGAGCAGTTCTTC. This codes for CASSYDRSSYNEQFF.

The sample holds a few counts of this clonotype. The V and J genes are TRBV20-1 and TRBJ2-4; the match to TRBD2 covers 7 bases. CDR1 is DFQATT, CDR2 SNEGSKA, per germline (reference sequence). V lost 6 bases, J lost 1 base, and 9 bases stayed unmatched. The CDR3 loop spans 15 amino acids. CDR3 sequence reads: CSAPDAREAKNIQYF. The CDR3, as DNA: TGCAGTGCCCCGGATGCGCGGGAGGCCAAAAACATTCAGTACTTC.

The chain combines TRBV6-1 with TRBJ1-5; D is unresolved. The germline V and J ends were trimmed by 1 base and 7 bases, with 5 bases remaining between them. The CDR3 has 12 amino acids. Looked up from germline, CDR1 is MNHNS and CDR2 is SASEGT. The CDR3 nucleotides read TGTGCCAGCAGTGAAGGGGTCCAGCCCCAGCATTTT. Protein product: CASSEGVQPQHF.

J is TRBJ2-1 and V is TRBV20-1; D perhaps matches TRBD2 (6 bases). CDR3 length: 12 amino acids. Germline CDR1 DFQATT, CDR2 SNEGSKA (reference sequence). Trimming pared 3 bases from V and 9 bases from J, leaving 12 bases between. This CDR3 is CSARKAGGEQFF. CDR3 nucleotides: TGCAGTGCTAGGAAAGCGGGTGGTGAGCAGTTCTTC.

This clonotype has more than one count but fewer than ten. In nucleotides, the CDR3 is TGTGCCAGCAGCCAACGGTCCAGGGGGCTGGACGAGCAGTACTTC. It encodes CASSQRSRGLDEQYF. V gene TRBV3-1 combines with J gene TRBJ2-7, with 8 nucleotides matching TRBD1. CDR3 size: 15 residues. Germline V CDR1 and CDR2: LGHDT, YNNKEL (reference sequence). V lost 2 bases and J lost 5; bases outside the gene matches: 8.

The V call is TRBV6-5, the J call TRBJ1-2, with unresolved D. CDR3 length equals 16 residues. V gave up 0 bases and J gave up 1 base, with 12 bases separating them. The germline gives CDR1 MNHEY, CDR2 SVGAGI. CDR3 sequence (DNA): TGTGCCAGCAGTTACTCGGAGGCAGAGAGTAACTATGGCTACACCTTC. It is translated as CASSYSEAESNYGYTF.

In this sample, this clonotype turned up many times. The V call is TRBV10-3, the J call TRBJ2-7, with D tentatively TRBD1 (6 bases). The CDR3 sequence is 15 residues long. Germline values: CDR1 ENHRY, CDR2 SYGVKD. Trimming removed 3 bases at V and 0 bases at J, with 12 bases between. Written as DNA, the CDR3 is TGTGCCATCAGTGACCGAGTGGACAGCTCCTACGAGCAGTACGTC. Its translation: CAISDRVDSSYEQYV.

The chain carries TRBV27 and TRBJ2-7, with D possibly TRBD2 on 6 matching bases. Germline lookup yields CDR1 MNHEY and CDR2 SMNVEV (reference sequence). This CDR3 has 14 residues. Trimming cost V 8 bases and J 6 bases, with 20 bases left between them. The CDR3 reads CASYSGFRGGEQYF. CDR3 coding DNA: TGTGCCAGCTACTCAGGGTTCCGGGGAGGCGAGCAGTACTTC.

A few counts support this clonotype. CDR3 residues: CASIRPLDTGELFF. The CDR3 DNA reads TGTGCCAGCATTCGGCCCCTCGACACCGGGGAGCTGTTTTTT. The chain uses TRBV6-1 and TRBJ2-2; D not certain. Germline V lookup: CDR1 MNHNS, CDR2 SASEGT. The CDR3 totals 14 residues. Trimming shortened V by 7 bases and J by 3 bases, and 12 bases separated the two germline ends.

In its sample, this clonotype was seen once. Since a much larger clone is just one base distant, this may be a read error. The chain combines TRBV7-6 with TRBJ2-1; tentative D call: TRBD2 (6 bases). The V gene's germline CDR1 is SGHVS and CDR2 FNYEAQ. The CDR3 loop spans 15 amino acids. CDR3 in amino acids: CASSQPRDFNNEQLF. Written as DNA, the CDR3 is TGTGCCAGCAGTCAGCCCCGGGACTTCAACAATGAGCAGCTCTTC.

V gene TRBV5-6 combines with J gene TRBJ2-7; D unresolved. Trimming shortened V by 0 bases and J by 2 bases, and 6 bases separated the two germline ends. The CDR3 totals 13 residues. Germline CDR1 reads SGHDT; CDR2 reads YYEEEE. CDR3 nucleotide sequence: TGTGCCAGCAGCTTGGGCAGCACCTACGAGCAGTACGTC. Translated: CASSLGSTYEQYV.

This clonotype has just a few counts. V usage is TRBV2 and J usage is TRBJ2-5; 8 nucleotides match TRBD2. The V segment lost 6 bases and the J segment 4 bases; nucleotides outside the gene matches: 4. Germline lookup yields CDR1 SNHLY and CDR2 FYNNEI. The CDR3 sequence is 13 residues long. CDR3 region: CASRGLAPETQYF. CDR3 nucleotide sequence: TGTGCCAGCAGAGGACTAGCCCCAGAGACCCAGTACTTC.

This clonotype showed up many times. The genes are TRBV20-1 and TRBJ1-1; the D gene is possibly TRBD1 (5 bases). Trimming removed 5 bases from V and 3 bases from J, with 10 bases in between. The CDR3 runs to 12 residues. The V gene's germline CDR1 is DFQATT and CDR2 SNEGSKA (reference sequence). CDR3 protein: CSAGGWDTEAFF. The CDR3 DNA follows: TGCAGTGCTGGGGGGTGGGACACTGAAGCTTTCTTT.

The rearrangement joins TRBV14 to TRBJ2-1, with 12 bases lining up with TRBD2. Germline assignment: CDR1 SGHDN and CDR2 FVKESK. The CDR3 spans 15 residues. Unmatched junction bases numbered 4, after V lost 3 bases and J lost 7 bases. The CDR3 sequence is CASSHLAGGKNEQFF. The CDR3 coding sequence is TGTGCCAGCAGCCATCTAGCGGGAGGGAAGAATGAGCAGTTCTTC. Using reference TRBV14 and TRBJ2-1 for the parts outside the CDR3, the full variable domain is EAGVTQFPSHSVIEKGQTVTLRCDPISGHDNLYWYRRVMGKEIKFLLHFVKESKQDESGMPNNRFLAERTGGTYSTLKVQPAELEDSGVYFCASSHLAGGKNEQFFGPGTRLTVL.